This is a list of T cell receptor beta chains from one sample in a study of molecular identifiers for immune sequencing clone quantification. TCRdb fed the PCR reads into MiXCR, producing one record per CDR3 protein. The table has around 320,000 distinct CDR3 sequences, under 25% seen once. What was sequenced was naive CD8+ T cells from blood, with Jurkat cell RNA spiked in. Receptors originate from a human donor in good health. Some libraries in this study had Jurkat cell RNA spiked in. CDR3s include the opening cysteine and the closing phenylalanine or tryptophan. Fields, in order: V gene, clone size, J gene, D gene, CDR3 protein, CDR3 DNA. The D gene is left open where the match is weak. The size entry is marked missing in some rows and otherwise reads once, few, many or a size class.

TRBV3-1,.,TRBJ2-7,.,CASSPGEAAYEQYF,TGTGCCAGCAGCCCCGGTGAGGCCGCCTACGAGCAGTACTTC
TRBV12-3/TRBV12-4,few,TRBJ2-4,TRBD2,CASTLSGGPDIQYF,TGTGCCAGCACCCTTAGCGGGGGGCCAGACATTCAGTACTTC
TRBV4-1,few,TRBJ2-3,.,CASSPDLGTQYF,TGCGCCAGCAGCCCGGATCTCGGTACGCAGTATTTT
TRBV27,.,TRBJ1-1,.,CASSFRHGSNTEAFF,TGTGCCAGCAGTTTCCGCCATGGCTCGAACACTGAAGCTTTCTTT
TRBV11-2,.,TRBJ2-7,.,CASSPTESNYEQYF,TGTGCCAGCAGCCCTACCGAATCTAACTACGAGCAGTACTTC
TRBV28,few,TRBJ2-5,TRBD2,CASSSMFGRGGETQYF,TGTGCCAGCAGTTCTATGTTCGGGCGGGGGGGAGAGACCCAGTACTTC
TRBV7-3,few,TRBJ2-1,TRBD2,CASRWGLAGDNEQFF,TGTGCCAGCAGGTGGGGGCTAGCGGGAGACAATGAGCAGTTCTTC
TRBV5-5,many,TRBJ2-5,TRBD1,CASSPWGQGEETQYF,TGTGCCAGCAGCCCCTGGGGACAGGGGGAAGAGACCCAGTACTTC
TRBV6-2/TRBV6-3,few,TRBJ2-7,.,CASSPTLTASYEQYF,TGTGCCAGCAGTCCGACCCTGACAGCCTCCTACGAGCAGTACTTC
TRBV5-1,few,TRBJ2-7,TRBD2,CASSFTSGYEQYF,TGCGCCAGCAGCTTTACTAGCGGTTACGAGCAGTACTTC
TRBV28,.,TRBJ1-1,.,CASSLARNTAAFF,TGTGCCAGCAGTTTGGCCAGAAACACTGCAGCTTTCTTT
TRBV24-1,many,TRBJ2-3,.,CATSVGVLSTDTQYF,TGTGCCACCAGTGTGGGGGTCCTCAGCACAGATACGCAGTATTTT
TRBV4-2,.,TRBJ1-5,TRBD1,CASSLSTGEGNQPQHF,TGTGCCAGCAGCCTATCAACAGGGGAGGGCAATCAGCCCCAGCATTTT
TRBV27,.,TRBJ1-4,.,CASSPRGVEEKLFF,TGTGCCAGCAGTCCCCGCGGGGTGGAGGAAAAACTGTTTTTT
TRBV7-6,.,TRBJ2-2,.,CASSLESGPTGELFF,TGTGCCAGCAGCTTAGAATCGGGGCCCACCGGGGAGCTGTTTTTT
TRBV12-3/TRBV12-4,many,TRBJ2-4,TRBD1,CASSLGQGRDIQYF,TGTGCCAGCAGTTTGGGACAGGGGCGAGACATTCAGTACTTC
TRBV30,few,TRBJ1-1,.,CAWSVGDTEAFF,TGTGCCTGGAGTGTGGGGGACACTGAAGCTTTCTTT
TRBV4-1,many,TRBJ1-2,.,CASSQALGHDYTF,TGCGCCAGCAGCCAAGCGCTGGGCCATGACTACACCTTC
TRBV18,.,TRBJ2-2,.,CASSPRSRVMDSTGELFF,TGTGCCAGCTCACCTCGCTCCAGGGTAATGGACAGCACCGGGGAGCTGTTTTTT
TRBV2,few,TRBJ2-5,TRBD1,CASSSYRGLETQYF,TGTGCCAGCAGTTCCTACAGGGGGCTCGAGACCCAGTACTTC
TRBV4-3,few,TRBJ2-6,.,CASSQVGQGSGANVLTF,TGCGCCAGCAGCCAAGTCGGGCAGGGGTCTGGGGCCAACGTCCTGACTTTC
TRBV12-3/TRBV12-4,many,TRBJ2-3,.,CAIHTDTQYF,TGTGCCATCCACACAGATACGCAGTATTTT
TRBV6-2/TRBV6-3,.,TRBJ2-1,TRBD2,CASSYSSERGYNEQFF,TGTGCCAGCAGTTACTCTTCGGAGCGGGGGTACAATGAGCAGTTCTTC